Presented here are 15 T cell receptor beta chains from one specimen sequenced in a study of radiation and T cells in renal cell carcinoma. As to time point: blood 4 weeks post-SBRT, at nephrectomy. Indicated treatment: 15 Gy SBRT to primary tumor, nephrectomy 4 weeks later. Sequenced by immunoSEQ multiplex PCR; TCRdb stores in-frame clones only, minus some. This sample has roughly 100,000 clones, with approximately 82% found just once. The sample in question was blood, obtained from a patient whose treatment included radiotherapy and nephrectomy. These receptors originate from a man between 60 and 70 years old with renal cell carcinoma.

The rearrangement uses TRBV13 and TRBJ2-2; 13 bases fit TRBD2. V lost 3 bases to trimming and J lost 6 bases; unmatched junction nucleotides: 7. The CDR3 runs 17 residues. From germline, CDR1 is PRHDT and CDR2 FYEKMQ (reference sequence). The CDR3 DNA follows: TGTGCCAGCAGCTTGGGACTAGCGGGAACCTCATCCGGGGAGCTGTTTTTT. Translating it yields CASSLGLAGTSSGELFF. The full variable domain, completed using reference TRBV13 and TRBJ2-2, is AAGVIQSPRHLIKEKRETATLKCYPIPRHDTVYWYQQGPGQDPQFLISFYEKMQSDKGSIPDRFSAQQFSDYHSELNMSSLELGDSALYFCASSLGLAGTSSGELFFGEGSRLTVL.

The J gene is TRBJ2-6, the V gene TRBV11-3, with a possible D match to TRBD1 (6 bases). This CDR3 contains 15 residues. Trimming shortened V by 4 bases and J by 0 bases, and 7 bases separated the two germline ends. Per the germline V gene, CDR1 is SGHNT and CDR2 is YENEEA. CDR3 loop: CASSSRGSGANVLTF. The DNA of the CDR3 is TGTGCCAGCAGCTCCAGGGGCTCTGGGGCCAACGTCCTGACTTTC.

The chain joins TRBV19 to TRBJ2-7; 11 bases line up with TRBD2. Germline CDR1 reads LNHDA; CDR2 reads SQIVND (reference sequence). V lost 4 bases, J lost 2 bases, and 4 bases stayed unmatched. The CDR3 is 15 amino acids. The CDR3 here is CASSTTGLAAYEQYF. In DNA, the CDR3 is TGTGCCAGTAGTACGACGGGACTAGCGGCCTACGAGCAGTACTTC. The full variable domain, rest sourced from reference TRBV19 and TRBJ2-7, is DGGITQSPKYLFRKEGQNVTLSCEQNLNHDAMYWYRQDPGQGLRLIYYSQIVNDFQKGDIAEGYSVSREKKESFPLTVTSAQKNPTAFYLCASSTTGLAAYEQYFGPGTRLTVT.

The rearrangement joins TRBV2 to TRBJ2-5; D gene unclear. Germline CDR1 reads SNHLY; CDR2 reads FYNNEI. The CDR3 totals 13 residues. V was cut by 7 bases and J by 4 bases, with 13 bases left in between. The CDR3 is CASIGRQLETQYF. The CDR3 nucleotides read TGTGCCAGCATTGGTCGGCAATTAGAGACCCAGTACTTC.

The chain recombines TRBV10-1 with TRBJ2-1; 16 bases match TRBD2. The CDR3 is made up of 18 amino acids. Germline V gene data show CDR1 as WNHNN and CDR2 as SYGVQD (reference sequence). V shed 5 bases and J 2 bases; nucleotides not matched to a gene: 6. This chain's CDR3 is CASSTGLAGGAPYNEQFF. CDR3 nucleotide sequence: TGCGCCAGCAGTACGGGACTAGCGGGAGGGGCGCCCTACAATGAGCAGTTCTTC.

This chain uses TRBV6-5 with TRBJ1-5; 7 nucleotides match TRBD1. Germline V CDR1 and CDR2: MNHEY, SVGAGI. The CDR3 covers 14 residues. The ends lost 6 bases at V and 3 bases at J; junction bases unmatched: 5. Written as DNA, the CDR3 is TGTGCCAGCAGCCCCGGGACAGTCAATCAGCCCCAGCATTTT. Protein sequence: CASSPGTVNQPQHF.

The chain joins TRBV23-1 to TRBJ1-1; D is unresolved. TRBV23-1 is an ORF for which the function is uncertain. This CDR3 contains 15 residues. V was clipped by 7 bases and J by 4 bases, with 19 bases between them. Here the CDR3 DNA reads TGCGCCAGCACCCCCGGCCCTAGATCCGGCACTGAAGCTTTCTTT. This gives the protein CASTPGPRSGTEAFF.

The chain uses TRBV7-9 and TRBJ2-1, with a tentative D call TRBD1 (6 bases). Germline CDR1 SEHNR, CDR2 FQNEAQ (reference sequence). CDR3 length: 15 residues. V lost 4 bases and J lost 7, with 17 bases in between. The CDR3 spells CASSSIGGARNEQFF. The CDR3 nucleotides are TGTGCCAGCAGCTCCATAGGGGGAGCGAGAAATGAGCAGTTCTTC.

This clone was recorded once. The chain joins TRBV5-1 to TRBJ2-5, with 7 bases fitting TRBD1. This CDR3 comprises 15 residues. V gave up 5 bases and J gave up 1 base; unmatched junction bases: 8. From germline, CDR1 is SGHRS and CDR2 YFSETQ. CDR3 sequence (DNA): TGCGCCAGCAGTTCGGGCTGGACAGGCCAAGAGACCCAGTACTTC. This gives the protein CASSSGWTGQETQYF.

The chain has TRBV19 and TRBJ1-3, with TRBD1 as a possible D gene (5 bases). Germline V gene data show CDR1 as LNHDA and CDR2 as SQIVND (reference sequence). Trimming cost V 1 base and J 0 bases, with 10 bases left between them. The length of the CDR3 is 16 residues. The CDR3 loop reads CASSIAGTISGNTIYF. The CDR3, as DNA: TGTGCCAGTAGTATAGCGGGGACCATCTCTGGAAACACCATATATTTT.

The rearrangement links TRBV6-1 to TRBJ2-5; 11 bases align to TRBD2. Germline V gives CDR1 MNHNS, CDR2 SASEGT. This CDR3 comprises 15 residues. V shed 7 bases and J 2 bases; nucleotides not matched to a gene: 6. CDR3 loop: CASTQGLAAQETQYF. In DNA form, the CDR3 reads TGTGCCAGCACCCAGGGACTAGCGGCTCAAGAGACCCAGTACTTC.

The rearrangement joins TRBV14 to TRBJ2-7; 7 nucleotides line up with TRBD2. Germline trimming cut 3 bases from V and 2 bases from J; bases unmatched to any gene: 7. Per germline, CDR1 SGHDN and CDR2 FVKESK. The CDR3 extends over 15 amino acids. The CDR3 sequence: CASSQKGLHPYEQYF. CDR3 in DNA: TGTGCCAGCAGCCAGAAGGGACTACACCCCTACGAGCAGTACTTC.

This rearrangement joins TRBV6-6 to TRBJ2-2; 8 bases are shared with TRBD1. CDR3 length: 14 residues. Germline CDR1 and CDR2: MNHNY and SVGAGI (reference sequence). With V trimmed by 6 bases and J by 4 bases, 4 bases remained unmatched. CDR3 residues: CASRQQGGTGELFF. In DNA, the CDR3 is TGTGCCAGCAGACAACAGGGGGGCACCGGGGAGCTGTTTTTT.

V is TRBV25-1 and J is TRBJ1-4; TRBD1 aligns across 7 bases. The CDR3 runs 15 residues. V gave up 4 bases and J gave up 3 bases; unmatched junction bases: 5. Per germline, CDR1 MGHDK and CDR2 SYGVNS. The CDR3 nucleotides read TGTGCCAGCAGTGCCGACAGGGTAGCTAATGAAAAACTGTTTTTT. Translating it yields CASSADRVANEKLFF.

The chain has TRBV18 and TRBJ2-7, with 9 bases aligning to TRBD1. Germline-derived CDR1 and CDR2 are KGHSH and LQKENI. The V gene end was trimmed by 3 bases and the J gene end by 6 bases; junction bases not matched to a gene: 9. This CDR3 has 15 residues. CDR3: CASSPSTGGLFEQYF. Written as DNA, the CDR3 is TGTGCCAGCTCACCTTCTACAGGGGGCCTCTTCGAGCAGTACTTC.